What follows is one T cell receptor beta chain and its context. TCRdb's copy holds only in-frame clones and misses some; the assay was immunoSEQ multiplex PCR. The table records roughly 190,000 clones, approximately 80% of them present only once. The record originates from a study of blood T cell repertoires in COVID-19. The overall study: The study drew acute and convalescent COVID-19 samples from the United States, Italy and Spain. Sources were T cells, B-cell-depleted T cells, or PBMCs; the material itself was cDNA or gDNA.

The CDR3 loop spans 14 amino acids. Germline values: CDR1 MNHEY, CDR2 SVGAGI. The ends were cut back, 6 bases at V and 3 bases at J, with 15 bases in the middle. V usage is TRBV6-5 and J usage is TRBJ2-7; D is possibly TRBD1 (6 bases). The sequenced sample was peripheral blood. The clonotype comes from a human donor in a cohort sampled during active COVID-19. CDR3 residues: CASRPDSHLYEQYF. CDR3 sequence (DNA): TGTGCCAGCAGACCGGACAGTCACCTCTACGAGCAGTACTTC.